Below, 20 T cell receptor beta chains from the same sample are listed, as sequenced in a study of identifying expanded T cells in peripheral blood. The assay was immunoSEQ multiplex PCR, and TCRdb's table has in-frame clones only and misses some. This table holds about 81,000 clones, roughly 84% found once. The sequencing input was blood. The origin of the receptors is a person aged 18 to 70 in good health.

The CDR3 is CASSPRNLAGPELFF. The CDR3 coding sequence is TGTGCCAGCTCACCACGGAATCTAGCGGGGCCGGAGCTGTTTTTT. The rearrangement links TRBV18 to TRBJ2-2; 9 positions agree with TRBD2. Germline trimming cut 1 base from V and 10 bases from J; bases unmatched to any gene: 7. Germline V gene lookup returns CDR1 KGHSH and CDR2 LQKENI. The length of the CDR3 is 15 residues.

The genes are TRBV11-1 and TRBJ2-5; D gene ambiguous. The ends were cut back, 4 bases at V and 4 bases at J, with 4 bases in the middle. In germline, CDR1 is SGHAT, CDR2 FQDESV (reference sequence). This CDR3 contains 11 residues. CDR3 nucleotide sequence: TGTGCCAGCAGCTCCATAGAGACCCAGTACTTC. This gives the protein CASSSIETQYF.

V is TRBV7-3 and J is TRBJ2-3; 10 positions agree with TRBD2. Germline CDR1 reads SGHTA; CDR2 reads FQGTGA. This CDR3 has 15 residues. V lost 5 bases and J lost 6; bases outside the gene matches: 8. CDR3 sequence reads: CASSRLAGEGDTQYF. As DNA, the CDR3 is TGTGCCAGCAGCCGCCTAGCGGGAGAGGGGGATACGCAGTATTTT.

The chain carries TRBV23-1 and TRBJ1-1, with D possibly matching TRBD1 (5 bases). TRBV23-1 carries the ORF label, with uncertain function. Trimming took 4 bases from V and 4 from J, leaving 19 bases between them. The CDR3 spans 16 residues. Here the CDR3 reads CASSPKGRPSGTEAFF. The CDR3 nucleotides read TGCGCCAGCAGTCCCAAGGGACGTCCGAGTGGCACTGAAGCTTTCTTT.

The chain employs TRBV11-2 and TRBJ1-1; no clear D gene. Germline V gives CDR1 SGHAT, CDR2 FQNNGV. The V and J ends lost 1 base and 0 bases respectively, with 9 bases between them. The CDR3 sequence is 15 residues long. CDR3 nucleotides: TGTGCCAGCAGCTTAGTCGAGACAATGAACACTGAAGCTTTCTTT. Its protein product is CASSLVETMNTEAFF.

This chain uses TRBV19 with TRBJ2-6, with D possibly being TRBD1 (5 bases). CDR3 length: 15 residues. V gave up 3 bases and J gave up 2 bases, with 8 bases separating them. The germline V gene has CDR1 LNHDA and CDR2 SQIVND (reference sequence). CDR3 in amino acids: CASSISRAGANVLTF. CDR3 coding DNA: TGTGCCAGTAGTATTTCCAGGGCTGGGGCCAACGTCCTGACTTTC.

This chain links TRBV19 with TRBJ2-7; perhaps TRBD2 as D (6 bases). This CDR3 is built from 14 residues. Germline V lookup: CDR1 LNHDA, CDR2 SQIVND (reference sequence). V shed 11 bases and J shed 1 base, with 18 bases lying between them. This CDR3 is CASQEGLGSYEQYF. The CDR3, as DNA: TGTGCCTCCCAGGAGGGTTTAGGTTCCTACGAGCAGTACTTC.

This chain connects TRBV29-1 to TRBJ2-2; 7 bases match TRBD2. The CDR3 loop spans 13 amino acids. J was trimmed by 6 bases and V by 5 bases; bases with no gene match: 6. Germline values: CDR1 SQVTM, CDR2 ANQGSEA. CDR3 residues: CSVSTAGAGELFF. The CDR3 DNA follows: TGCAGCGTTAGCACGGCGGGGGCCGGGGAGCTGTTTTTT.

J is TRBJ2-3 and V is TRBV4-1; TRBD2 aligns across 12 bases. Germline CDR1 MGHRA, CDR2 YSYEKL. V was clipped by 4 bases and J by 0 bases; unmatched bases: 5. CDR3 length: 17 residues. The CDR3 here is CASSRRLAGESTDTQYF. The CDR3 nucleotides read TGCGCCAGCAGCCGCCGACTAGCGGGAGAAAGCACAGATACGCAGTATTTT.

The CDR3 sequence: CASSYIGGDEQFF. The CDR3, as DNA: TGTGCCAGCAGTTACATTGGGGGGGATGAGCAGTTCTTC. The V and J genes are TRBV6-5 and TRBJ2-1; 7 bases fit TRBD2. The length of the CDR3 is 13 residues. The junction had 3 bases not matched to a gene; V was cut back by 2 bases and J by 8 bases. From germline, CDR1 is MNHEY and CDR2 SVGAGI.

The chain uses TRBV12-5 and TRBJ1-1; D may be TRBD1 (6 bases). From germline, CDR1 is LGHNT and CDR2 FRNRAP. This CDR3 has 14 amino acids. Trimming took off 4 bases at V and 7 bases at J, with 16 bases between the two ends. CDR3 nucleotide sequence: TGTGCTAGTGGTTCGGACAGCCGATTGATTGAAGCTTTCTTT. Protein: CASGSDSRLIEAFF.

The chain combines TRBV10-3 with TRBJ2-3; TRBD2 aligns across 10 bases. Germline CDR1 and CDR2: ENHRY and SYGVKD. Losses at the gene ends were 10 bases for V and 4 bases for J; bases not matched to a gene: 5. The length of the CDR3 is 13 residues. This CDR3 is CATTSGAADTQYF. CDR3 nucleotide sequence: TGTGCCACTACTAGCGGGGCTGCAGATACGCAGTATTTT.

With regard to this clone: The same CDR3 arises from other DNA sequences in this sample as well. The rearrangement joins TRBV11-3 to TRBJ2-5, with 8 bases identical to TRBD2. This CDR3 has 13 residues. The J segment lost 5 bases and the V segment lost 1 base, leaving 0 bases of the junction unmatched. CDR1 SGHNT and CDR2 YENEEA come from the germline V gene. The CDR3 protein is CASSLAGGETQYF. DNA for the CDR3: TGTGCCAGCAGCTTAGCGGGAGGGGAGACCCAGTACTTC.

V gene TRBV30 combines with J gene TRBJ2-5; D is unclear. Germline V gene sequence: CDR1 GTSNPN, CDR2 SVGIG (reference sequence). The CDR3 loop spans 11 amino acids. V shed 3 bases and J shed 3 bases, with 5 bases lying between them. The CDR3 sequence is CAWRLEETQYF. The CDR3 bases are TGTGCCTGGAGGCTCGAAGAGACCCAGTACTTC.

This clone was detected a few times. The chain has TRBV10-3 and TRBJ1-2; possibly TRBD1 for D (5 bases). Germline CDR1 is ENHRY and CDR2 is SYGVKD. This CDR3 contains 15 residues. V lost 4 bases, J lost 8 bases, and 20 bases lay in between. The CDR3 nucleotides read TGTGCCATCAGTGTGGTCTGGGACGAGCTAAAGGGCTACACCTTC. Encoded protein: CAISVVWDELKGYTF.

The chain employs TRBV5-1 and TRBJ2-7; 14 bases match TRBD2. Germline V CDR1 and CDR2: SGHRS, YFSETQ. Unmatched junction bases numbered 2, after V lost 7 bases and J lost 2 bases. The CDR3 runs to 14 residues. The CDR3 DNA reads TGCGCCAGCCGACTAGCGGGAGGGGCCTACGAGCAGTACTTC. Translated, it gives CASRLAGGAYEQYF.

J is TRBJ2-1 and V is TRBV28; possibly TRBD2 for D (5 bases). The V gene lost 8 bases and the J gene lost 7 bases, with 21 bases spanning the gap. Germline V lookup: CDR1 MDHEN, CDR2 SYDVKM. The CDR3 loop spans 15 amino acids. The CDR3 protein is CASSSGSGTMNEQFF. CDR3 bases: TGTGCCAGCTCAAGCGGCAGCGGTACTATGAATGAGCAGTTCTTC.

As for this clone: One end of the junction is discordant with germline, which a read error may explain. V and J are TRBV7-9 and TRBJ2-1; the match to TRBD2 covers 12 bases. Germline loops: CDR1 SEHNR, CDR2 FQNEAQ (reference sequence). The CDR3 runs to 13 residues. The CDR3 reads CASSLAGGNEQFF. CDR3 nucleotide sequence: TGTGCCAGCAGCCTAGCGGGAGGGAATGAGCAGTTCTTC.

This clone was seen just once. The gene calls are TRBV9 and TRBJ2-5, with 8 bases lining up with TRBD2. Per the germline V gene, CDR1 is SGDLS and CDR2 is YYNGEE. V lost 0 bases and J lost 11; bases outside the gene matches: 12. This CDR3 comprises 15 residues. DNA for the CDR3: TGTGCCAGCAGCGTAGAGGGACTAGTGTTGGGGGAGCAGTACTTC. It codes for CASSVEGLVLGEQYF. Together with reference TRBV9 and TRBJ2-5, the CDR3 gives the full variable domain: DSGVTQTPKHLITATGQRVTLRCSPRSGDLSVYWYQQSLDQGLQFLIQYYNGEERAKGNILERFSAQQFPDLHSELNLSSLELGDSALYFCASSVEGLVLGEQYFGPGTRLLVL.

The chain is built from TRBV6-6 and TRBJ2-7, with 8 bases aligning to TRBD2. The CDR3 covers 14 residues. Per germline, CDR1 MNHNY and CDR2 SVGAGI (reference sequence). J gave up 4 bases and V 10 bases, and 12 bases lay outside the gene matches. The CDR3 region is CATSTRGGSYEQYF. CDR3 in DNA: TGTGCCACCTCGACCCGGGGGGGCAGTTACGAGCAGTACTTC.